These T cell receptor beta chains were read from a single sample in a study of OX40 agonist ivuxolimab in advanced cancers. TCRdb keeps only in-frame clones here, not all; method: immunoSEQ multiplex PCR. The table records over 55,000 clones, more than 65% of them present only once. Sequencing used CD4+ or CD8+ T cells sorted from blood, obtained in a trial of the OX40 agonist ivuxolimab. These receptor sequences come from an adult with an advanced solid tumor such as melanoma, head and neck, liver or kidney cancer. The CDR3 runs from the conserved cysteine through the conserved F or W. Fields, in order: clone size, J gene, V gene, D gene, CDR3 protein, CDR3 DNA. D genes are given only for firm matches. Clone size is shown for a subset of rows, as once, few, many or a class of expanded clone.

>.|TRBJ2-1|TRBV12-5|.
CASAPDYNEQFF
TGTGCTAGTGCTCCGGACTACAATGAGCAGTTCTTC
>once|TRBJ2-5|TRBV18|.
CASSPGLTGERIQYF
TGTGCCAGCTCACCGGGGCTCACGGGAGAGAGGATCCAGTACTTC
>.|TRBJ2-5|TRBV5-1|.
CASSLTVRSGKETQYF
TGCGCCAGCAGCTTGACTGTTAGGTCAGGCAAAGAGACCCAGTACTTC
>.|TRBJ2-7|TRBV6-1|TRBD1
CASSGYRGLGEQYF
TGTGCCAGCAGTGGGTACAGGGGATTAGGCGAGCAGTACTTC
>.|TRBJ2-1|TRBV28|TRBD1
CASIYGDRGPYNEQFF
TGTGCCAGCATTTACGGGGACAGGGGACCTTACAATGAGCAGTTCTTC
>.|TRBJ1-1|TRBV29-1|.
CSVGAEPSNTEAFF
TGCAGCGTTGGAGCGGAGCCTAGCAACACTGAAGCTTTCTTT
>.|TRBJ1-4|TRBV11-2|TRBD1
CASSKGGTATNEKLFF
TGTGCCAGCAGCAAAGGAGGGACAGCAACTAATGAAAAACTGTTTTTT
>.|TRBJ2-2|TRBV11-3|TRBD1
CASQGPGELFF
TGTGCCTCACAGGGGCCCGGGGAGCTGTTTTTT
>few|TRBJ1-6|TRBV25-1|.
CASSDASLTNSPLHF
TGTGCCAGCAGTGACGCGAGTCTGACCAATTCACCCCTCCACTTT
>.|TRBJ1-2|TRBV12-2|.
CATHGRPGRYGYTF
TGTGCAACTCACGGACGCCCCGGGAGGTATGGCTACACCTTC
>once|TRBJ1-2|TRBV5-4|.
CASSLRGRGYTF
TGTGCCAGCAGCTTGAGGGGTAGAGGCTACACCTTC
>.|TRBJ1-1|TRBV6-1|.
CASSQKRNTEAFF
TGTGCCAGCAGCCAGAAGCGGAACACTGAAGCTTTCTTT
>.|TRBJ1-1|TRBV28|TRBD1
CASSSYRGANTEAFF
TGTGCCAGCAGTTCGTACAGGGGGGCGAACACTGAAGCTTTCTTT